The 25 T cell receptor beta chains given below trace back to one sample, sequenced in a study of cytomegalovirus exposure and HLA in healthy donors. Primers: 60 Vbeta forward and 13 Jbeta reverse. Sequencing was performed with immunoSEQ multiplex PCR; in TCRdb, only in-frame clones are kept and a portion is missing. Among some 150,000 clones listed, approximately 80% were seen once. Sequencing was performed on PBMCs. All receptors derive from a man aged 25 to 40 in good health and CMV-seropositive.

V and J are TRBV21-1 and TRBJ1-1. TRBV21-1 counts as a pseudogene. This CDR3 has 15 residues. CDR3 coding DNA: TGTGCCAGCAGCAAATCCCCGGGATTGAACACTGAAGCTTTCTTT. Translation gives CASSKSPGLNTEAFF.

The J gene is TRBJ1-6, the V gene TRBV4-3; tentatively, D is TRBD1 (5 bases). Germline values: CDR1 LGHNA, CDR2 YSLEER. V was shortened by 5 bases and J by 8 bases, with 10 bases between the two germline ends. CDR3 length: 13 residues. CDR3 residues: CASSFEQDSPLHF. The DNA for the CDR3 is TGCGCCAGCAGCTTCGAACAGGATTCACCCCTCCACTTT.

This clone was seen only a few times. The chain joins TRBV5-1 to TRBJ2-2, with TRBD1 matching over 9 bases. The junction had 5 bases not matched to a gene; V was cut back by 4 bases and J by 4 bases. Germline V lookup: CDR1 SGHRS, CDR2 YFSETQ. The CDR3 contains 15 residues. CDR3 sequence (DNA): TGCGCCAGCAGCCGTGGACAGGGGCTCACCGGGGAGCTGTTTTTT. Amino acid sequence: CASSRGQGLTGELFF.

J is TRBJ2-5 and V is TRBV19, with 8 bases matching TRBD1. This CDR3 is built from 14 residues. V was pared by 3 bases and J by 6 bases, with 6 bases of the junction left unmatched. Germline V gene sequence: CDR1 LNHDA, CDR2 SQIVND (reference sequence). The chain's CDR3 is CASSIGTGTKTQYF. The CDR3 DNA sequence: TGTGCCAGTAGTATCGGGACAGGTACAAAGACCCAGTACTTC.

This clone was found once. The chain employs TRBV11-1 and TRBJ1-2; TRBD1 agrees at 9 bases. The germline gives CDR1 SGHAT, CDR2 FQDESV (reference sequence). The V gene end was trimmed by 3 bases and the J gene end by 5 bases; junction bases not matched to a gene: 7. The CDR3 totals 15 residues. CDR3 sequence reads: CASSFPGQGHYGYTF. The CDR3, as DNA: TGTGCCAGCAGCTTCCCGGGACAGGGACATTATGGCTACACCTTC. Full variable domain (remainder filled in from reference TRBV11-1 and TRBJ1-2): EAEVAQSPRYKITEKSQAVAFWCDPISGHATLYWYRQILGQGPELLVQFQDESVVDDSQLPKDRFSAERLKGVDSTLKIQPAELGDSAMYLCASSFPGQGHYGYTFGSGTRLTVV.

This chain links TRBV10-3 with TRBJ2-7; 10 nucleotides agree with TRBD1. V lost 3 bases, J lost 6 bases, and 5 bases stayed unmatched. The CDR3 runs 14 residues. CDR1 is ENHRY and CDR2 is SYGVKD in the germline V gene. CDR3 protein: CAISDGTGVFEQYF. CDR3 sequence (DNA): TGTGCCATCAGTGACGGGACAGGGGTTTTCGAGCAGTACTTC.

This chain joins TRBV11-2 and TRBJ1-5; D is undetermined. The germline V and J ends were trimmed by 4 bases and 0 bases, with 16 bases remaining between them. Germline assignment: CDR1 SGHAT and CDR2 FQNNGV. This CDR3 has 17 residues. The CDR3 sequence: CASSSLIDLDSNQPQHF. CDR3 sequence (DNA): TGTGCCAGCAGCTCCCTCATCGATTTAGATAGCAATCAGCCCCAGCATTTT.

The rearrangement uses TRBV7-9 and TRBJ1-5; D is perhaps TRBD1 (5 bases). V lost 5 bases and J 3 bases, leaving 14 bases between the germline ends. The germline V gene encodes CDR1 SEHNR and CDR2 FQNEAQ (reference sequence). The CDR3 is made up of 15 amino acids. The CDR3 here is CASSPSGGVNQPQHF. The CDR3 DNA follows: TGTGCCAGCAGCCCGTCGGGGGGGGTCAATCAGCCCCAGCATTTT.

The chain carries TRBV6-5 and TRBJ1-1; D is ambiguous. Trimming stripped 6 bases from V and 0 bases from J, with 11 bases between. Germline V gene data show CDR1 as MNHEY and CDR2 as SVGAGI. The CDR3 runs 14 residues. As DNA, the CDR3 is TGTGCCAGCAGCCGTGACACAATGAACACTGAAGCTTTCTTT. Translation gives CASSRDTMNTEAFF.

This chain joins TRBV19 and TRBJ1-2; TRBD1 might be the D (6 bases). This CDR3 is built from 14 residues. Germline CDR1 LNHDA, CDR2 SQIVND (reference sequence). The V end lost 8 bases, the J end lost 4 bases, and 17 bases lay between the germline ends. The CDR3 DNA reads TGTGCCAGTCATCCCCGACAGGCGGTCTATGGCTACACCTTC. Its translation: CASHPRQAVYGYTF. The complete variable domain, with remaining parts taken from reference TRBV19 and TRBJ1-2, reads DGGITQSPKYLFRKEGQNVTLSCEQNLNHDAMYWYRQDPGQGLRLIYYSQIVNDFQKGDIAEGYSVSREKKESFPLTVTSAQKNPTAFYLCASHPRQAVYGYTFGSGTRLTVV.

This sequence joins TRBV5-6 and TRBJ2-7; the D gene is possibly TRBD1 (6 bases). The CDR3 sequence is 16 residues long. Germline values: CDR1 SGHDT, CDR2 YYEEEE. The ends were cut back, 4 bases at V and 6 bases at J, with 23 bases in the middle. The CDR3 nucleotides are TGTGCCAGCAGCGTACAGAGTTACAGGGTAACTGGCGAGCAGTACTTC. Its translation: CASSVQSYRVTGEQYF.

The V gene is TRBV9, the J gene TRBJ2-1; 7 bases map to TRBD2. The CDR3 sequence is 15 residues long. The trim removed 2 bases at V and 9 bases at J, leaving 11 bases unmatched. CDR1 is SGDLS, CDR2 YYNGEE, per germline. CDR3 coding DNA: TGTGCCAGCAGCGTGTGGGGCGGGGGTACCGGTGAGCAGTTCTTC. Its translation: CASSVWGGGTGEQFF.

This chain connects TRBV7-9 to TRBJ2-4; 7 nucleotides match TRBD1. V was clipped by 5 bases and J by 0 bases; unmatched bases: 7. CDR3 length equals 16 residues. The germline V gene has CDR1 SEHNR and CDR2 FQNEAQ (reference sequence). The CDR3: CASSPRDSLAKNIQYF. The CDR3 DNA reads TGTGCCAGCAGCCCAAGGGACAGCCTAGCCAAAAACATTCAGTACTTC.

This chain joins TRBV19 and TRBJ2-4, with TRBD1 as a possible D gene (5 bases). This CDR3 is 15 amino acids long. The germline V gene encodes CDR1 LNHDA and CDR2 SQIVND (reference sequence). V gave up 3 bases and J gave up 0 bases, with 9 bases separating them. DNA for the CDR3: TGTGCCAGTAGTATGCCGGACAAAGCCAAAAACATTCAGTACTTC. Protein sequence: CASSMPDKAKNIQYF.

This chain uses TRBV14 with TRBJ2-5; TRBD2 agrees at 7 bases. After removal of 4 bases from V and 5 bases from J, the junction contained 7 bases not matched to a gene. There are 14 residues in the CDR3. CDR1 is SGHDN, CDR2 FVKESK, per germline. CDR3 DNA sequence: TGTGCCAGCAGCCCCAGCGGGGCCGGTGAGACCCAGTACTTC. It specifies CASSPSGAGETQYF.

This clone appeared a single time. This CDR3 reads CASSPESGGTYEQYF. As DNA, the CDR3 is TGTGCCAGCAGCCCCGAGAGCGGGGGGACCTACGAGCAGTACTTC. The chain links TRBV7-8 to TRBJ2-7; TRBD2 matches at 9 bases. V lost 5 bases, J lost 2 bases, and 7 bases stayed unmatched. Germline loops: CDR1 SGHVS, CDR2 FQNEAQ. The CDR3 loop spans 15 amino acids.

The rearrangement joins TRBV27 to TRBJ2-7; 9 nucleotides line up with TRBD1. Germline V gene data show CDR1 as MNHEY and CDR2 as SMNVEV (reference sequence). Germline trimming cut 3 bases from V and 5 bases from J; bases unmatched to any gene: 5. The CDR3 is made up of 14 amino acids. The CDR3 region has the DNA TGTGCCAGCAGTTTCTGGGACAGGGTTAACGAGCAGTACTTC. Residues: CASSFWDRVNEQYF.

This chain joins TRBV7-3 and TRBJ1-2; 11 nucleotides match TRBD1. This CDR3 has 14 amino acids. Germline CDR1 is SGHTA and CDR2 is FQGTGA. The J segment lost 7 bases and the V segment lost 5 bases, leaving 6 bases of the junction unmatched. CDR3: CASSPDRGHSGYTF. The CDR3 nucleotides read TGTGCCAGCAGCCCGGACAGGGGGCATAGTGGCTACACCTTC.

J is TRBJ2-3 and V is TRBV25-1; 10 bases align to TRBD2. CDR3 length: 14 residues. Germline loops: CDR1 MGHDK, CDR2 SYGVNS. The V and J ends lost 9 bases and 1 base, in that order; junction bases with no gene match: 4. CDR3 loop: CASLSGGGTDTQYF. The CDR3 DNA is TGTGCCAGTCTCAGCGGGGGGGGCACAGATACGCAGTATTTT.

This clone was recorded only once. The chain links TRBV4-2 to TRBJ1-3, with 10 bases aligning to TRBD1. Losses at the gene ends were 4 bases for V and 3 bases for J; bases not matched to a gene: 6. The CDR3 contains 16 residues. CDR1 and CDR2 from the germline V gene are LGHNA and YNFKEQ. CDR3 nucleotide sequence: TGTGCCAGCAGCCTGGGGACAGGGGCCGGTGGAAACACCATATATTTT. It codes for CASSLGTGAGGNTIYF.

The rearrangement uses TRBV11-2 and TRBJ1-4, with D tentatively TRBD1 (5 bases). The V gene's germline CDR1 is SGHAT and CDR2 FQNNGV. CDR3 size: 16 residues. V was shortened by 0 bases and J by 1 base, with 9 bases between the two germline ends. CDR3 bases: TGTGCCAGCAGCTTAGAAGGGGTGGGAACTAATGAAAAACTGTTTTTT. Its translation: CASSLEGVGTNEKLFF.

This clone was counted once. Sequence at one end of the junction differs from germline and may be a read error. The chain has TRBV11-2 and TRBJ2-1; 12 bases fit TRBD2. This CDR3 spans 15 amino acids. Looked up from germline, CDR1 is SGHAT and CDR2 is FQNNGV. The CDR3 region is CASSPRLAGDNERFF. CDR3 nucleotide sequence: TGTGCCAGCAGCCCCAGACTAGCGGGGGACAATGAGCGGTTCTTC.

This sequence joins TRBV5-1 and TRBJ1-1; D perhaps matches TRBD1 (6 bases). This CDR3 has 15 amino acids. Trimming took off 4 bases at V and 0 bases at J, with 13 bases between the two ends. Looked up from germline, CDR1 is SGHRS and CDR2 is YFSETQ. The CDR3 DNA sequence: TGCGCCAGCAGCGGAAGCGGGACAATGAACACTGAAGCTTTCTTT. Protein sequence: CASSGSGTMNTEAFF.

The chain has TRBV5-1 and TRBJ1-4, with TRBD1 identical over 7 bases. The length of the CDR3 is 14 residues. V dropped 2 bases and J dropped 8; count of bases not matched to a gene: 6. The germline gives CDR1 SGHRS, CDR2 YFSETQ. CDR3 amino acids: CASSLGTAGEKLFF. In DNA, the CDR3 is TGCGCCAGCAGCTTAGGGACAGCGGGCGAAAAACTGTTTTTT.

V usage is TRBV13 and J usage is TRBJ1-2; D might be TRBD1 (6 bases). The germline CDR1 and CDR2 sequences are PRHDT and FYEKMQ (reference sequence). Trimming stripped 5 bases from V and 4 bases from J, with 11 bases between. There are 13 residues in the CDR3. The CDR3: CASSEQGSYGYTF. In nucleotides, the CDR3 is TGTGCCAGCAGCGAACAGGGAAGCTATGGCTACACCTTC.